These 4 T cell receptor beta chains were all obtained from the same sample, sequenced in a study of T cell responses to AZD1222 COVID-19 vaccine. The table came from immunoSEQ multiplex PCR; TCRdb's copy has only in-frame clones and leaves some out. Here the sample spans some 250,000 clones, about 94% being singletons. Specimen: peripheral blood, collected 28 days after the second AZD1222 dose. These TCRs come from an adult who received the AZD1222 COVID-19 vaccine.

The chain recombines TRBV28 with TRBJ1-3, with 7 bases identical to TRBD1. Unmatched junction bases numbered 10, after V lost 5 bases and J lost 6 bases. Per germline, CDR1 MDHEN and CDR2 SYDVKM. The CDR3 runs to 15 residues. The DNA for the CDR3 is TGTGCCAGCAGTCCCGCGGGACAGACAGAAAACACCATATATTTT. This encodes CASSPAGQTENTIYF.

The chain carries TRBV6-4 and TRBJ2-3; 10 positions match TRBD2. CDR3 length: 15 residues. The V and J ends lost 2 bases and 2 bases, in that order; junction bases with no gene match: 1. Germline V gene sequence: CDR1 MRHNA, CDR2 SNTAGT. CDR3 region: CASSDSGGATDTQYF. In nucleotides, the CDR3 is TGTGCCAGCAGTGACAGCGGGGGGGCCACAGATACGCAGTATTTT.

The chain uses TRBV15 and TRBJ1-4; D call uncertain. This CDR3 is 16 amino acids long. V lost 0 bases to trimming and J lost 5 bases, with 13 bases between them. Germline V gives CDR1 LNHNV, CDR2 YYDKDF (reference sequence). The CDR3 DNA follows: TGTGCCACCAGCAGAGATCGGCGGAAAATGAATGAAAAACTGTTTTTT. Amino acid sequence: CATSRDRRKMNEKLFF.

The chain recombines TRBV2 with TRBJ2-2; 11 bases align to TRBD2. From germline, CDR1 is SNHLY and CDR2 FYNNEI. The CDR3 length is 15 residues. J was trimmed by 1 base and V by 7 bases; bases with no gene match: 2. CDR3 nucleotide sequence: TGTGCCAGCAAGGGACTAGCGGTGAACACCGGGGAGCTGTTTTTT. Translating gives CASKGLAVNTGELFF.